These 10 T cell receptor beta chains were all obtained from the same sample, sequenced in a study of blood T cell repertoires in COVID-19. The protocol was immunoSEQ multiplex PCR, while the TCRdb copy is restricted to in-frame clones and leaves out a portion. The sample has a few hundred thousand clones; around nine tenths are singletons. Sequenced input: PBMCs or T cells enriched from blood (not recorded which). These receptors all come from a woman younger than 45 who had been exposed to COVID-19.

CDR3 DNA sequence: TGCGCCAGCAGTGAGTCGGGGGGGTCCCAAGAGACCCAGTACTTC. Protein: CASSESGGSQETQYF. The rearrangement uses TRBV10-1 and TRBJ2-5, with 7 bases identical to TRBD2. V lost 0 bases and J lost 1; bases outside the gene matches: 2. The germline V gene encodes CDR1 WNHNN and CDR2 SYGVQD (reference sequence). This CDR3 is built from 15 residues.

The chain is built from TRBV5-1 and TRBJ1-5; 7 bases map to TRBD1. From germline, CDR1 is SGHRS and CDR2 YFSETQ. V dropped 1 base and J dropped 4; count of bases not matched to a gene: 14. The CDR3 sequence is 18 residues long. CDR3 DNA: TGCGCCAGCAGCTTGTTCGTTGGCGGACAGGAAGATAATCAGCCCCAGCATTTT. This gives the protein CASSLFVGGQEDNQPQHF.

The CDR3 DNA sequence: TGTGCCAGCAGTGCCAGCGTGAGAAATGGGGCCAACGTCCTGACTTTC. It translates to CASSASVRNGANVLTF. V is TRBV2 and J is TRBJ2-6; D is unclear. V gave up 4 bases and J gave up 3 bases, with 13 bases separating them. CDR3 size: 16 residues. The germline V gene encodes CDR1 SNHLY and CDR2 FYNNEI.

CDR3 amino acids: CASSQDLAGQKAFF. The CDR3 coding sequence is TGTGCCAGCAGCCAAGATTTAGCCGGACAGAAAGCTTTCTTT. This chain uses TRBV3-1 (or the pseudogene TRBV3-2) with TRBJ1-1; weak D call: TRBD1 (6 bases). Germline loops: CDR1 LGHDT, CDR2 YNNKEL (reference sequence). V dropped 0 bases and J dropped 9 bases, with 14 bases sitting between them. The CDR3 is 14 amino acids.

This rearrangement joins TRBV7-9 to TRBJ2-3, with D tentatively TRBD1 (6 bases). Per the germline V gene, CDR1 is SEHNR and CDR2 is FQNEAQ (reference sequence). CDR3 length: 14 amino acids. V gave up 5 bases and J gave up 3 bases, with 12 bases separating them. CDR3 in amino acids: CASSPDRLTDTQYF. The CDR3, as DNA: TGTGCCAGCAGCCCGGACAGATTAACAGATACGCAGTATTTT.

The chain recombines TRBV3-1 (or the pseudogene TRBV3-2) with TRBJ2-7; D is possibly TRBD1 (6 bases). The CDR3 is 13 amino acids. Germline lookup yields CDR1 LGHDT and CDR2 YNNKEL (reference sequence). Trimming removed 4 bases from V and 12 bases from J, with 19 bases in between. The CDR3 loop reads CASSRGHRNTRYF. CDR3 sequence (DNA): TGTGCCAGCAGCCGGGGACACAGGAATACTCGGTACTTC.

This chain connects TRBV2 to TRBJ1-4; tentatively, D is TRBD1 (5 bases). CDR3 length: 16 amino acids. The V gene's germline CDR1 is SNHLY and CDR2 FYNNEI. V gave up 4 bases and J gave up 7 bases, with 19 bases separating them. The CDR3, as DNA: TGTGCCAGCAGTGCTACAGGAGCAAATACTTTTGAAAAACTGTTTTTT. It codes for CASSATGANTFEKLFF.

The CDR3, as DNA: TGTGCCAGCAGCCCCCATCCGGGGACAGTCAATTCACCCCTCCACTTT. Its translation is CASSPHPGTVNSPLHF. The gene calls are TRBV3-1 (or the pseudogene TRBV3-2) and TRBJ1-6; TRBD1 matches 7 bases. The CDR3 is 16 amino acids. Trimming cost V 4 bases and J 7 bases; bases outside gene matches: 10. Germline-derived CDR1 and CDR2 are LGHDT and YNNKEL (reference sequence).

This clone was found a few times. The chain combines TRBV5-1 with TRBJ2-1; 11 bases are shared with TRBD2. Germline assignment: CDR1 SGHRS and CDR2 YFSETQ. This CDR3 comprises 17 residues. V lost 4 bases, J lost 9 bases, and 15 bases stayed unmatched. CDR3 sequence: CASSRDASSGGFGEQFF. For the CDR3, the DNA is TGCGCCAGCAGCCGGGATGCTTCTAGCGGGGGGTTCGGTGAGCAGTTCTTC.

Remarks on this clone: The junction and the germline gene differ at one end; a read error may be behind it. The chain uses TRBV7-7 and TRBJ2-3; the match to TRBD2 covers 10 bases. The CDR3 covers 16 residues. The germline V gene has CDR1 SSHAT and CDR2 FNYEAQ (reference sequence). CDR3: CASSPDSGGRTDTQYF. CDR3 coding DNA: TGTGCTAGCAGCCCCGATAGCGGGGGGAGAACAGATACGCAGTATTTT. Drawing the rest from reference TRBV7-7 and TRBJ2-3, the complete variable domain is GAGVSQSPRYKVTKRGQDVTLRCDPISSHATLYWYQQALGQGPEFLTYFNYEAQPDKSGLPSDRFSAERPEGSISTLTIQRTEQRDSAMYRCASSPDSGGRTDTQYFGPGTRLTVL.